The 7 T cell receptor beta chains reported below all come from one sample, sequenced in a study of post-analysis software for immune sequencing data. Broader study findings: In patients, five or six TRBV segments were more frequent than in controls, with TRBV5-6, TRBV5-1 and TRBV20-1 among them.

What these receptors recognize is not known. The authors incorporated unique molecular identifiers into the TCR beta cDNA libraries. TCRdb redid the calling of the PCR reads with MiXCR, one entry per CDR3 protein. The table has fewer than 850,000 distinct CDR3 sequences, 25% to 30% seen once. The source material was blood. These receptors originate from a girl aged 5-17 years with multiple sclerosis.

This clonotype was counted between two and nine times. This chain joins TRBV10-3 and TRBJ2-5, with no clear D. V lost 3 bases and J lost 7, with 12 bases in between. Per the germline V gene, CDR1 is ENHRY and CDR2 is SYGVKD. The CDR3 sequence is 13 residues long. CDR3 residues: CAISDVLVGTQYF. CDR3 DNA: TGTGCCATCAGTGACGTCCTAGTCGGGACCCAGTACTTC.

The genes are TRBV29-1 and TRBJ2-1, with 9 bases matching TRBD2. J was trimmed by 6 bases and V by 1 base; bases with no gene match: 1. CDR3 length: 13 residues. CDR1 is SQVTM and CDR2 is ANQGSEA in the germline V gene. DNA of the CDR3: TGCAGCGTTGAAGGACTAGCGGTCAATGAGCAGTTCTTC. It encodes CSVEGLAVNEQFF.

On this clonotype itself: One end of the junction fails to match germline, which may point to a read error. This chain links TRBV15 with TRBJ2-7; 7 bases are a match to TRBD1. Germline CDR1 and CDR2: LNHNV and YYDKDF (reference sequence). This CDR3 has 15 residues. This CDR3 is CVTSRARTGHNEQYF. CDR3 nucleotide sequence: TGTGTCACCAGCAGAGCCAGGACAGGACATAACGAGCAGTACTTC.

This chain connects TRBV12-3 or TRBV12-4 to TRBJ1-2; D might be TRBD1 (6 bases). V lost 7 bases, J lost 8 bases, and 17 bases lay in between. The CDR3 contains 13 residues. CDR3 nucleotides: TGTGCCAGCACCAGGGGAGTCGTCGGGGGCTACACCTTC. Translating gives CASTRGVVGGYTF.

This clonotype turned up a few times. V gene TRBV9 combines with J gene TRBJ1-2, with D maybe TRBD1 (5 bases). Germline CDR1 and CDR2: SGDLS and YYNGEE. The CDR3 extends over 15 amino acids. Deletions cut 0 bases from V and 3 bases from J, with 12 bases between. The CDR3 spells CASSVARDGDYGYTF. CDR3 DNA sequence: TGTGCCAGCAGCGTAGCCCGGGACGGAGACTATGGCTACACCTTC.

The V call is TRBV7-8, the J call TRBJ2-3; 10 nucleotides match TRBD2. Germline CDR1 is SGHVS and CDR2 is FQNEAQ. CDR3 size: 16 residues. J was trimmed by 3 bases and V by 4 bases; bases with no gene match: 7. DNA for the CDR3: TGTGCCAGCAGCTCCCGGACTAGCGGCCCTACAGATACGCAGTATTTT. Translation: CASSSRTSGPTDTQYF.

This clonotype was seen a handful of times. The J gene is TRBJ2-1, the V gene TRBV20-1; 8 positions agree with TRBD2. Losses at the gene ends were 5 bases for V and 8 bases for J; bases not matched to a gene: 14. The germline V gene has CDR1 DFQATT and CDR2 SNEGSKA (reference sequence). The CDR3 spans 15 residues. CDR3 in amino acids: CSAGGQAGEDDEQFF. The CDR3 coding sequence is TGCAGTGCTGGGGGTCAAGCGGGAGAGGATGATGAGCAGTTCTTC.